The 5 T cell receptor beta chains reported below all come from one sample, sequenced in a study of T cell responses to AZD1222 COVID-19 vaccine. Assay used: immunoSEQ multiplex PCR; TCRdb lists only in-frame clones, some missing. The repertoire holds some 69,000 clones, with roughly 85% as singletons. The source was peripheral blood, collected 28 days after the second AZD1222 dose. Receptors originate from an adult who received the AZD1222 COVID-19 vaccine.

This clone was recorded once. The rearrangement joins TRBV4-1 to TRBJ2-1, with D perhaps TRBD1 or TRBD2 (6 bases each). This CDR3 is 16 amino acids long. Trimming removed 4 bases from V and 4 bases from J, with 17 bases in between. Germline V lookup: CDR1 MGHRA, CDR2 YSYEKL. The CDR3 bases are TGCGCCAGCAGCCGACTTCCGGGGGCGCGTTACAATGAGCAGTTCTTC. Protein product: CASSRLPGARYNEQFF.

The rearrangement uses TRBV18 and TRBJ2-5; the D is unclear. Germline lookup yields CDR1 KGHSH and CDR2 LQKENI. With 4 bases removed from V and 3 bases from J, the gap between germline ends came to 9 bases. The CDR3 is made up of 13 amino acids. The CDR3 protein is CASSQIAEETQYF. The CDR3 DNA follows: TGTGCCAGCTCACAGATAGCCGAAGAGACCCAGTACTTC.

The chain combines TRBV6-4 with TRBJ2-1, with 7 bases aligning to TRBD2. V lost 4 bases, J lost 5 bases, and 5 bases stayed unmatched. This CDR3 region has 14 residues. Germline CDR1 is MRHNA and CDR2 is SNTAGT. CDR3 amino acids: CASSVLSGDNEQFF. The DNA for the CDR3 is TGTGCCAGCAGTGTACTAAGCGGGGACAATGAGCAGTTCTTC.

The V and J genes are TRBV5-1 and TRBJ1-5; no clear D gene. The CDR3 totals 14 residues. Trimming removed 0 bases at V and 9 bases at J, with 13 bases between. CDR1 is SGHRS, CDR2 YFSETQ, per germline. The CDR3 bases are TGCGCCAGCAGCTTGGGGGAGGCGTTGGGGCCCCAGCATTTT. This codes for CASSLGEALGPQHF.

V gene TRBV10-3 combines with J gene TRBJ2-1; tentative D call: TRBD1 (5 bases). Trimming took 7 bases from V and 4 from J, leaving 11 bases between them. CDR1 ENHRY and CDR2 SYGVKD come from the germline V gene. The CDR3 totals 13 residues. The CDR3 is CAITKDSYNEQFF. The CDR3 DNA reads TGTGCCATCACCAAAGACAGTTACAATGAGCAGTTCTTC.